This T cell receptor beta chain comes out of a study of cytomegalovirus exposure and HLA in healthy donors. PCR involved 60 Vbeta and 13 Jbeta primers. The method was immunoSEQ multiplex PCR; TCRdb's version includes in-frame clones alone and lacks a portion of them. This repertoire shows 95,000 to 150,000 clones, around 81% found once; its top ten account for around 2.2%. V shed 2 bases, J shed 5 bases, and the junction held 5 bases outside the gene matches. This CDR3 has 15 amino acids. Germline CDR1 LNHNV, CDR2 YYDKDF (reference sequence). Concerning this clone itself: Its antigen is not identified.

The study's findings and limits: The study assumed roughly uniform donor sequencing depth for presence/absence analyses.

The sequence derives from a woman aged 40 to 50 in good health and CMV-seronegative. Sequencing input: PBMCs. J is TRBJ2-5 and V is TRBV15, with 10 bases lining up with TRBD2. CDR3 sequence: CATSRPAGGVETQYF. The CDR3 coding sequence is TGTGCCACCAGCAGACCAGCGGGGGGGGTCGAGACCCAGTACTTC.